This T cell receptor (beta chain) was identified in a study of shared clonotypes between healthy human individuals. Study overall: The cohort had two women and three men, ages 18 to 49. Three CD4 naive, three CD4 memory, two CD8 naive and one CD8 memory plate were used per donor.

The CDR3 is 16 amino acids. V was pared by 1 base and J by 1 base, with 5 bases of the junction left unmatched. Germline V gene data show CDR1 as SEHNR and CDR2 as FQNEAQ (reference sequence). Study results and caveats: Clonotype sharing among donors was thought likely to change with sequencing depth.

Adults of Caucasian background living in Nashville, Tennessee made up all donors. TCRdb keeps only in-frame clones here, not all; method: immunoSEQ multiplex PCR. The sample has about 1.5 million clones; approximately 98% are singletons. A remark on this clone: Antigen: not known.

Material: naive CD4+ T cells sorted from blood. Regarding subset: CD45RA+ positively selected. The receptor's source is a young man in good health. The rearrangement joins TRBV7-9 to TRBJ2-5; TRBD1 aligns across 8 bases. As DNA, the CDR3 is TGTGCCAGCAGCTTAGATCCCGGACAGGGCCAAGAGACCCAGTACTTC. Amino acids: CASSLDPGQGQETQYF.